These 9 T cell receptor beta chains came from one sample sequenced in a study of siplizumab effects on memory and regulatory T cells (dated by TCRdb to the late 2010s). Libraries were built with the immunoSEQ multiplex PCR assay. In its TCRdb copy, this immuneACCESS table keeps in-frame sequences only and misses some clones. Where compared with another copy, unresolved V genes explain less than half of these, and the others have no known cause. For this sample the table gives over 45,000 clones, of which 95% to 98% were detected only once. Around 1% of the sample comes from the top ten. What was sequenced was naive CD8+ T cells sorted from blood. This specimen's cell subset or site label, per the study, means: unstimulated naive T cells. The receptors stem from a human donor in good health.

This chain joins TRBV13 and TRBJ2-7; maybe TRBD1 (5 bases). Germline CDR1 is PRHDT and CDR2 is FYEKMQ (reference sequence). The germline V and J ends were trimmed by 1 base and 0 bases, with 7 bases remaining between them. The CDR3 extends over 14 amino acids. The CDR3 region has the DNA TGTGCCAGCAGCTTAGCCAGGGCCTCCTACGAGCAGTACTTC. Translating it yields CASSLARASYEQYF.

This chain links TRBV29-1 with TRBJ2-1, with D uncertain. CDR1 and CDR2 (germline): SQVTM, ANQGSEA. CDR3 length: 13 residues. Trimming stripped 3 bases from V and 10 bases from J, with 16 bases between. Here the CDR3 DNA reads TGCAGCGTTGAGAGCCTAGACACCAGGGAGCAGTTCTTC. It yields the protein CSVESLDTREQFF.

The chain couples TRBV6-1 to TRBJ1-1; possible D gene TRBD1, 5 bases. This CDR3 contains 17 residues. Trimming left V 4 bases short and J 6 bases short, with 24 bases between. Germline V lookup: CDR1 MNHNS, CDR2 SASEGT. The CDR3, as DNA: TGTGCCAGCAGTGTCAAGCTCAATACAGGTTTGCCACCTGAAGCTTTCTTT. This codes for CASSVKLNTGLPPEAFF.

DNA of the CDR3: TGTGCCAGCAGTTTATCGGGAGTGGGACACACTGAAGCTTTCTTT. Amino acids: CASSLSGVGHTEAFF. This chain joins TRBV27 and TRBJ1-1, with D possibly matching TRBD1 (5 bases). V was clipped by 0 bases and J by 3 bases, with 11 bases between them. CDR1 is MNHEY, CDR2 SMNVEV, per germline (reference sequence). The CDR3 has 15 residues.

The chain has TRBV10-2 and TRBJ1-1, with 7 positions matching TRBD1. This CDR3 spans 14 amino acids. Germline V gene lookup returns CDR1 WSHSY and CDR2 SAAADI. V was pared by 6 bases and J by 0 bases, with 4 bases of the junction left unmatched. In DNA, the CDR3 is TGCGCCAGCAGAGAGGACAGGATGAACACTGAAGCTTTCTTT. Translation: CASREDRMNTEAFF.

The CDR3, as DNA: TGTGCCAGCCCCCCGGGGGGCGGGAAGTCCACAGATACGCAGTATTTT. Encoded protein: CASPPGGGKSTDTQYF. V and J are TRBV18 and TRBJ2-3, with a tentative D call TRBD2 (7 bases). Germline lookup yields CDR1 KGHSH and CDR2 LQKENI. Between the trimmed V and J ends, which lost 8 bases and 2 bases, there was a span of 20 bases. The CDR3 spans 16 residues.

This clone appeared once. CDR3 loop: CSVAQAVYGGTEAFF. In nucleotides, the CDR3 is TGCAGCGTTGCACAGGCCGTTTATGGTGGCACTGAAGCTTTCTTT. The rearrangement links TRBV29-1 to TRBJ1-1; D is possibly TRBD1 (5 bases). The germline V gene has CDR1 SQVTM and CDR2 ANQGSEA. Trimming took 4 bases from V and 4 from J, leaving 19 bases between them. The CDR3 runs 15 residues.

V and J are TRBV27 and TRBJ2-1; D not resolved. CDR1 MNHEY and CDR2 SMNVEV come from the germline V gene (reference sequence). This CDR3 region has 13 residues. The V end was cut by 7 bases, the J end by 8 bases, with 15 bases between. The CDR3 bases are TGTGCCAGCAATCCTATCCCCTTCGATGAGCAGTTCTTC. Its protein is CASNPIPFDEQFF.

The rearrangement uses TRBV6-1 and TRBJ2-3; 8 nucleotides line up with TRBD1. The germline V gene encodes CDR1 MNHNS and CDR2 SASEGT. Losses at the gene ends were 2 bases for V and 8 bases for J; bases not matched to a gene: 6. The CDR3 totals 14 residues. The DNA for the CDR3 is TGTGCCAGCAGTGAACCCCCGGGACAGGCTACGCAGTATTTT. Residues: CASSEPPGQATQYF.